The T cell receptor beta chain under discussion was sequenced for a study of blood T cell repertoires in COVID-19. Study background: Sites across the United States, Italy and Spain contributed samples from acute and convalescent COVID-19. PBMCs, B-cell-depleted T cells, or T cells were the source of the cDNA or gDNA that made up the material.

Only a few counts were recorded for this clone. Original handling: Estimation of nucleated cell counts was performed using reference gene primer amplification. Using immunoSEQ multiplex PCR, the repertoire was profiled, and TCRdb retains in-frame clones only, with some absent. That table is the source of V, J and clone size, and D and trimming were worked out from the DNA. Of about 160,000 clones listed, around 83% are singletons. V shed 3 bases, J shed 9 bases, and the junction held 5 bases outside the gene matches. CDR1 and CDR2 (germline): SGDLS, YYNGEE. The CDR3 sequence is 15 residues long. One Seattle source followed patients from active infection through their disease course.

The sequence was collected from a woman aged 55-70 years with COVID-19, enrolled during active disease. The source material was peripheral blood. V usage is TRBV9 and J usage is TRBJ1-6; the match to TRBD1 covers 11 bases. CDR3 loop: CASSAPGTGGSPLHF. For the CDR3, the DNA is TGTGCCAGCAGCGCCCCCGGGACAGGGGGTTCACCCCTCCACTTT.